Included here is one T cell receptor beta chain sequence, with context. The antigen it recognizes is unknown. No clone much larger than this one lies a single base away; base qualities are absent. The CDR3 measures 14 amino acids from cysteine to phenylalanine. The kept DNA is CDR3 alone, 42 bases in frame from the first base. Reading the germline V gene gives CDR1 MDHEN and CDR2 SYDVKM. At the junction V is shortened by 5 bases and J by 7 bases, with 14 bases in between. This record belongs to a study of radiation and T cells in renal cell carcinoma (dated by TCRdb to about 2020). Regarding the complete study: The samples were drawn from a clinical trial, where primary renal cell carcinomas were treated with 15 Gy of stereotactic body radiation therapy and then removed by nephrectomy 4 weeks afterward. In total, 50 to 60 samples, comprising 26 tumors and some 27 peripheral blood samples, were subjected to TCR beta sequencing. Across all 50 or so samples, under 5 million unique CDR3 nucleotide sequences, encoding 2,658,974 unique CDR3 amino acid sequences, were identified. Overall study results and their limits: Changes in the blood repertoire were not tracked past 4 weeks after treatment. Because pretreatment tumor biopsies were not available, the study could not determine whether clonotypes were already present within the tumor at baseline. An increase in top tumor clonotypes in blood was observed from baseline to 2 weeks post-radiation, followed by contraction by 4 weeks, which was taken to suggest transient expansion of tumor-resident clones. Because the trial had a single-armed design, the trial could not examine how radiation dose or scheduling affected the TCR repertoire.

TCR beta libraries were generated from genomic DNA with the immunoSEQ kit, following the manufacturer's recommendations. For library preparation, a first multiplex PCR was performed with proprietary primers, followed by a second PCR in which unique barcodes were added, and bead cleanups were performed after each round. A positive control reaction and a negative control reaction, both provided in the kit, were run with every batch of samples. The final libraries were assessed on an Agilent 4200 TapeStation D1000 ScreenTape, pooled by volume, and quantified by qPCR. Sequencing ran on an Illumina NextSeq500 with a MidOutput 150-cycle cartridge, using 156 Read1 and 15 Index1 cycles with kit custom primers. The pooled library was loaded at approximately 1 pM, with an approximately 19% PhiX control spiked in. As for the original processing: Vendor-processed data were analyzed in R, and a clonotype was defined as all T cells sharing the same CDR3 nucleotide sequence. For clone abundance analyses, frequencies were normalized to the 10,000 most abundant clones in each sample. Public T cell clones, which averaged fewer than five per sample, were removed prior to analysis. Tumor-enriched clonotypes and baseline blood-enriched clonotypes were defined as those with an abundance difference of at least 32-fold between compartments. A beta-binomial differential abundance model was applied to find clonotypes that expanded or contracted between blood time points. Tumor-blood repertoire similarity was measured with the Baroni-Urbani and Buser coefficient, and group comparisons used two-tailed Wilcoxon tests in R. Held by TCRdb, this immuneACCESS table contains in-frame sequences only and omits some clones. Under half of the omission traces to an unresolved V gene where checked; the cause of the rest is unknown. The V and J calls and the clone size are those of that table, but D and trimming were determined from the DNA. This sample is represented by about 130,000 clones; 81% of them were singletons. The leading ten clones occupy 1.5% to 2% of the sample.

What the time point label conveys for this sample: blood 2 weeks post-SBRT. The treatment or condition label of this sample denotes: 15 Gy SBRT to primary tumor, nephrectomy 4 weeks later. To track tumor-enriched clonotypes, serial peripheral blood was sampled from radiation-treated patients at baseline and at 2 weeks and 4 weeks after SBRT. Every patient had renal cell carcinoma of clear cell pathology. The QIAamp DNA Blood Mini Kit (Qiagen) was used to prepare genomic DNA for TCR sequencing. Only samples passing all quality control checks were included in the analyses. Recombination joined TRBV28 with TRBJ1-4, with TRBD1 tentatively as D gene (5 bases match). Material: blood, obtained from a patient whose treatment included radiotherapy and nephrectomy. The source is a woman aged 55-70 years with renal cell carcinoma. In nucleotide form, the sequence is TGTGCCAGCAGTAGGTTGAGTAGGGGTGAAAAACTGTTTTTT. Translated, it gives CASSRLSRGEKLFF. This CDR3, with the reference TRBV28 and TRBJ1-4 proteins standing in past its ends, gives the full variable domain DVKVTQSSRYLVKRTGEKVFLECVQDMDHENMFWYRQDPGLGLRLIYFSYDVKMKEKGDIPEGYSVSREKKERFSLILESASTNQTSMYLCASSRLSRGEKLFFGSGTQLSVL.